This T cell receptor (beta chain) was sequenced for a study of T cells after yellow fever vaccination. General study results and limits: There was a small share of clonotypes that showed up in both the CD4 and CD8 compartments.

The sample holds a few counts of this clonotype. Antigen unknown. MiXCR was run by TCRdb on the 5' RACE reads, yielding one entry per CDR3 protein. Among a few hundred thousand distinct CDR3 sequences, almost 4% were seen once, and the ten largest hold around 24%. The TCR originated in a man between 18 and 35 years old who received the YFV17D yellow fever vaccine. The sample in question was PBMCs, obtained 5 days after the yellow fever booster vaccination.

CDR3 residues: CASSPRGTYTEAFF. The CDR3 DNA is TGTGCCAGCAGCCCCAGGGGTACTTACACTGAAGCTTTCTTT. The chain carries TRBV7-6 and TRBJ1-1, with D possibly matching TRBD1 (6 bases). Germline V gene data show CDR1 as SGHVS and CDR2 as FNYEAQ. V gave up 5 bases and J gave up 3 bases, with 13 bases separating them. This CDR3 contains 14 residues.